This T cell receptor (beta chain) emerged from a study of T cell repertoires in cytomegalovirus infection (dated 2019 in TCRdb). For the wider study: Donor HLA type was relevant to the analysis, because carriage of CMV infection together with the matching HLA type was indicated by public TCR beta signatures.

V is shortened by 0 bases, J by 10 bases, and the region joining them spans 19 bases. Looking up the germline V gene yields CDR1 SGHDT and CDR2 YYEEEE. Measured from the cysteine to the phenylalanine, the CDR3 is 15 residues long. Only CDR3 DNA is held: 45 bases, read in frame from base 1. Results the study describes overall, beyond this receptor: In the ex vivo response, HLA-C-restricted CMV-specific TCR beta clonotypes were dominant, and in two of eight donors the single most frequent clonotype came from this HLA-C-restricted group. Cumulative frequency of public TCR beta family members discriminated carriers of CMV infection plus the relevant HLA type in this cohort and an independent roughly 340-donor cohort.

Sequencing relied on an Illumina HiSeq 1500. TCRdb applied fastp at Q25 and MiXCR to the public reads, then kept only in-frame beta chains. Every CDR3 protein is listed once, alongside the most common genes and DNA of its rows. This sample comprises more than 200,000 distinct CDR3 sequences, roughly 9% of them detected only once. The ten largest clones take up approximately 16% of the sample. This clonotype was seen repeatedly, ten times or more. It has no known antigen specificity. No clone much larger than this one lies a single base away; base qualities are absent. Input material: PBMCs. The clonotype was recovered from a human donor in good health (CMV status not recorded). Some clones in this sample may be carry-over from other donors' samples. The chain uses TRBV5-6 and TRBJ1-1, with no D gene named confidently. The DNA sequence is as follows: TGTGCCAGCAGCTTGGATTTAGGGATCCGGAGTGGAGCTTTCTTT. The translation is CASSLDLGIRSGAFF. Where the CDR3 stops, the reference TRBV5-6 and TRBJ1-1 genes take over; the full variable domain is DAGVTQSPTHLIKTRGQQVTLRCSPKSGHDTVSWYQQALGQGPQFIFQYYEEEERQRGNFPDRFSGHQFPNYSSELNVNALLLGDSALYLCASSLDLGIRSGAFFGQGTRLTVV.